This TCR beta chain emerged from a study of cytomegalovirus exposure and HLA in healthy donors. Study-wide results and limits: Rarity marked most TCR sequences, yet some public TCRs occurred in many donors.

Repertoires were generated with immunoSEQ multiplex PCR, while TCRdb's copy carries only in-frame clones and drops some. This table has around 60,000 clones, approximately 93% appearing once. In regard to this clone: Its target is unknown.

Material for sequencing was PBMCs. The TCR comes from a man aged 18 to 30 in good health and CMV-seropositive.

This chain's CDR3 is CASSLASSQEAFF. In DNA, the CDR3 is TGTGCCAGCAGCTTGGCATCAAGTCAGGAAGCTTTCTTT. The rearrangement joins TRBV5-6 to TRBJ1-1; unclear D gene. Germline CDR1 SGHDT, CDR2 YYEEEE. Trimming pared 0 bases from V and 8 bases from J, leaving 11 bases between. The CDR3 loop spans 13 amino acids.